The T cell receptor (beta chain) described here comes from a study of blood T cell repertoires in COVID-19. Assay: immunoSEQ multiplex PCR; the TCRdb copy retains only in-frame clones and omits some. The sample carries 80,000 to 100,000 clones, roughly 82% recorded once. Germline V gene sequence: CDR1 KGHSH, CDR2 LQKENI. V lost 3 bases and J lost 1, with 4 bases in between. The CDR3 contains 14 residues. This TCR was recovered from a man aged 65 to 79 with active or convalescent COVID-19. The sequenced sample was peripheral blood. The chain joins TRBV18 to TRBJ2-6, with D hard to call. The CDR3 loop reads CASSPTSGANVLTF. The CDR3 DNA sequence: TGTGCCAGCTCACCGACATCTGGGGCCAACGTCCTGACTTTC.